This T cell receptor (beta chain) derives from a study of T cell responses to AZD1222 COVID-19 vaccine. Assay used: immunoSEQ multiplex PCR; TCRdb lists only in-frame clones, some missing. The sample lists about 83,000 clones; around 93% were seen once. The CDR3 contains 15 residues. The germline V gene has CDR1 SGDLS and CDR2 YYNGEE. V shed 0 bases and J shed 3 bases, with 7 bases lying between them. The source is an adult who received the AZD1222 COVID-19 vaccine. This specimen consisted of peripheral blood, obtained 28 days after the second AZD1222 dose. The chain has TRBV9 and TRBJ1-6; D is uncertain. CDR3 in amino acids: CASSVEAGYNSPLHF. As DNA, the CDR3 is TGTGCCAGCAGCGTAGAAGCAGGCTATAATTCACCCCTCCACTTT.